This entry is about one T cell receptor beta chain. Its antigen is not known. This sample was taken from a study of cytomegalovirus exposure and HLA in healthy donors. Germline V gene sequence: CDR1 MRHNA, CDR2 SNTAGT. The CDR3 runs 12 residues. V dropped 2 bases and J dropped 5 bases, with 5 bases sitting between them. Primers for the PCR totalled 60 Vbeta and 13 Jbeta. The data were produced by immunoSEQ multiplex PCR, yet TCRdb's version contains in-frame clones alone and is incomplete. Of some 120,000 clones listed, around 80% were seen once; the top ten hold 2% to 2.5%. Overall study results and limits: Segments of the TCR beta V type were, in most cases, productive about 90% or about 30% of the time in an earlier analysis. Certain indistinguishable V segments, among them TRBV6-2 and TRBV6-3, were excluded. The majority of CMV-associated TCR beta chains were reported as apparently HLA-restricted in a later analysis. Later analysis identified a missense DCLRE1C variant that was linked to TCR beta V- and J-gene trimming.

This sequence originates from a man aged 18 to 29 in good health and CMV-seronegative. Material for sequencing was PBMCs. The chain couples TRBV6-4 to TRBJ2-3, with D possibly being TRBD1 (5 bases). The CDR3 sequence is CASSDQGDTQYF. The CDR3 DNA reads TGTGCCAGCAGTGACCAGGGAGATACGCAGTATTTT.